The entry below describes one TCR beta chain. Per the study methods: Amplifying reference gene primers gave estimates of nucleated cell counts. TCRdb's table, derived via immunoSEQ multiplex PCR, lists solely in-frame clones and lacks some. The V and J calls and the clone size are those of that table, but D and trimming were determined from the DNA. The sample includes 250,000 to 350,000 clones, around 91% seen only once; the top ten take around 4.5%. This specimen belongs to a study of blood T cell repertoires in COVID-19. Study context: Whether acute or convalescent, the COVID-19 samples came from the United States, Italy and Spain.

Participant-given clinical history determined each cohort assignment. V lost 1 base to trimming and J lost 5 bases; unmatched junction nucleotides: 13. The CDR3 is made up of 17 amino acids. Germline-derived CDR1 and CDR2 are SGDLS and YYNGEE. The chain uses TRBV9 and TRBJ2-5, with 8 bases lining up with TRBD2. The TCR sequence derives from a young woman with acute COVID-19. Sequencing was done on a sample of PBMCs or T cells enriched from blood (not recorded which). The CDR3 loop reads CASSVSGGGVSRETQYF. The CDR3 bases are TGTGCCAGCAGCGTAAGCGGGGGCGGGGTGTCTAGGGAGACCCAGTACTTC.